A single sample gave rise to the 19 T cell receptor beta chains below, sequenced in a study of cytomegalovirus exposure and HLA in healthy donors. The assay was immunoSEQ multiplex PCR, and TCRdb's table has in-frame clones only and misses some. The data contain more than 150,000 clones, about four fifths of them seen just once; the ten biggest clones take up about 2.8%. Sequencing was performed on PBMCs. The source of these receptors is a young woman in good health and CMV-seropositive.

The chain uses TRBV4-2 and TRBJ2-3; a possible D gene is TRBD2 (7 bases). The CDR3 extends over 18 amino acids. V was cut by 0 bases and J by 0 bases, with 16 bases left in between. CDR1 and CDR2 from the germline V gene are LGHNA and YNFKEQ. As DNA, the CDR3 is TGTGCCAGCAGCCAAGATGGAGGGGGGGCCCACAGCACAGATACGCAGTATTTT. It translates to CASSQDGGGAHSTDTQYF.

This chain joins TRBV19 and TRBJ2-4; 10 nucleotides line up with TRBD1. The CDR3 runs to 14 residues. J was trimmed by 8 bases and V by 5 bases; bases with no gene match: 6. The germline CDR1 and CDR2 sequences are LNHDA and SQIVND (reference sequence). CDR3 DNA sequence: TGTGCCAGTAGTCTGGGACAGGGGAGACACATTCAGTACTTC. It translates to CASSLGQGRHIQYF. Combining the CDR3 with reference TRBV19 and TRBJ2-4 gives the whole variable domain DGGITQSPKYLFRKEGQNVTLSCEQNLNHDAMYWYRQDPGQGLRLIYYSQIVNDFQKGDIAEGYSVSREKKESFPLTVTSAQKNPTAFYLCASSLGQGRHIQYFGAGTRLSVL.

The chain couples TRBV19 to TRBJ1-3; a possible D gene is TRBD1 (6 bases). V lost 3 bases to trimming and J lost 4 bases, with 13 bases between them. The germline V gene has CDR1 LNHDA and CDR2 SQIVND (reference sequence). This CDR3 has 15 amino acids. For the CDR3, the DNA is TGTGCCAGTAGTATTGGGTCAGGGGTCGGAAACACCATATATTTT. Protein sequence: CASSIGSGVGNTIYF.

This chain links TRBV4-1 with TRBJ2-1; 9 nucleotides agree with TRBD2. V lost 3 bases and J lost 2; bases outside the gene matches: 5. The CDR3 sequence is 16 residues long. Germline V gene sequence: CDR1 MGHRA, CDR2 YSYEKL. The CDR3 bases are TGCGCCAGCAGCCATGGGGCGGGGGGGCCCTACAATGAGCAGTTCTTC. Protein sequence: CASSHGAGGPYNEQFF.

Written as DNA, the CDR3 is TGCAGCGTTGACGGCAGGGTCGGAGAGACCCAGTACTTC. It encodes CSVDGRVGETQYF. V usage is TRBV29-1 and J usage is TRBJ2-5; the D gene is possibly TRBD1 (5 bases). V dropped 3 bases and J dropped 4 bases, with 12 bases sitting between them. Germline CDR1 and CDR2: SQVTM and ANQGSEA. This CDR3 contains 13 residues. Combining the CDR3 with reference TRBV29-1 and TRBJ2-5 gives the whole variable domain SAVISQKPSRDICQRGTSLTIQCQVDSQVTMMFWYRQQPGQSLTLIATANQGSEATYESGFVIDKFPISRPNLTFSTLTVSNMSPEDSSIYLCSVDGRVGETQYFGPGTRLLVL.

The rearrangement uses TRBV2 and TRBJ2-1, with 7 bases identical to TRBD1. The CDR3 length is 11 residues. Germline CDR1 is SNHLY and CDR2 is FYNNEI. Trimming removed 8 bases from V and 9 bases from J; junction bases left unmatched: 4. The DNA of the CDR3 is TGTGCCAGCCTGAGGACAGGTGAGCAGTTCTTC. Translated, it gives CASLRTGEQFF.

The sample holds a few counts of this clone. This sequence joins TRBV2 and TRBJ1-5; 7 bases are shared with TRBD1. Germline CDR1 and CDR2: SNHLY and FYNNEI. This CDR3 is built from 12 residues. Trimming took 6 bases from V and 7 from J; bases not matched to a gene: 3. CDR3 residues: CASRQGMQPQHF. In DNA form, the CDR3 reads TGTGCCAGCAGACAGGGGATGCAGCCCCAGCATTTT.

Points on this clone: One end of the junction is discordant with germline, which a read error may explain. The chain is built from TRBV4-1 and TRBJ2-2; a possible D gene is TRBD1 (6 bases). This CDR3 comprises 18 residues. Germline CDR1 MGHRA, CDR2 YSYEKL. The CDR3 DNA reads TGCGCCAGCAGCCAAGAGGTTCGTCTGGGGGCGAAGACCGGGGAGCTGTTTTTT. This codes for CASSQEVRLGAKTGELFF.

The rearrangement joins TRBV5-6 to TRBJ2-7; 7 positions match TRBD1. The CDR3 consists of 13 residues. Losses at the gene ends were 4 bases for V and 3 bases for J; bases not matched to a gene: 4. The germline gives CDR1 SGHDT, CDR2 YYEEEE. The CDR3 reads CASSLGTVYEQYF. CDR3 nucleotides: TGTGCCAGCAGCCTTGGGACAGTCTACGAGCAGTACTTC.

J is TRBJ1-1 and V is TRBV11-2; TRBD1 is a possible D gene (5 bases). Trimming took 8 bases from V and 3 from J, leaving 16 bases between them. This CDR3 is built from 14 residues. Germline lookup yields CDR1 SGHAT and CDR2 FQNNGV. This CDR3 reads CASRKLTGDTEAFF. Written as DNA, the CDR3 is TGTGCCAGCCGGAAATTAACGGGGGACACTGAAGCTTTCTTT.

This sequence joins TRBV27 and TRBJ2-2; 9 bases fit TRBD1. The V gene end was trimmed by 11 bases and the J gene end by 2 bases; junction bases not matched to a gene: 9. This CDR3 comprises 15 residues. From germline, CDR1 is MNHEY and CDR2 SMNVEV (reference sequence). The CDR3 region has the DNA TGTGCCTCTCGACAGGGGGTGTCAAACACCGGGGAGCTGTTTTTT. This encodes CASRQGVSNTGELFF.

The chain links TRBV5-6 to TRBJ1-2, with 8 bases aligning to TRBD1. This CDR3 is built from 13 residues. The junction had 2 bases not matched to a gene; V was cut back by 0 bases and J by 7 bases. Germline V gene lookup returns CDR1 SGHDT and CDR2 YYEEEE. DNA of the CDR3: TGTGCCAGCAGCTTGGGGCAGGGGGCTGGCTACACCTTC. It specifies CASSLGQGAGYTF.

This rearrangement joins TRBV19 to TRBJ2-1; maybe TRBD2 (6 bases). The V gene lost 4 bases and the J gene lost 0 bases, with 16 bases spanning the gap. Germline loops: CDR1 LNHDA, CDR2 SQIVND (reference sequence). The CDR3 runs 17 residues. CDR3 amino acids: CASSRGEGLSSYNEQFF. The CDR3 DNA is TGTGCCAGTAGTAGGGGTGAGGGACTGAGCTCCTACAATGAGCAGTTCTTC.

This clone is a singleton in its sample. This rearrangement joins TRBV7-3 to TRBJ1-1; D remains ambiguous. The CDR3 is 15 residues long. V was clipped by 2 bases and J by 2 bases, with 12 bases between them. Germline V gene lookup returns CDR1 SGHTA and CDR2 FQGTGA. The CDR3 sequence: CASSLGATANTEAFF. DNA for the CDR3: TGTGCCAGCAGCTTAGGCGCAACAGCCAACACTGAAGCTTTCTTT. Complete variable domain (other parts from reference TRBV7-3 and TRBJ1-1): GAGVSQTPSNKVTEKGKYVELRCDPISGHTALYWYRQSLGQGPEFLIYFQGTGAADDSGLPNDRFFAVRPEGSVSTLKIQRTERGDSAVYLCASSLGATANTEAFFGQGTRLTVV.

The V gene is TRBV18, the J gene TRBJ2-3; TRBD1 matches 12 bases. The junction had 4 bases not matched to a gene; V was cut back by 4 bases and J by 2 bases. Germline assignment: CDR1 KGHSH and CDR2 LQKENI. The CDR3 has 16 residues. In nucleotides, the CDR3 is TGTGCCAGCTCACGGGACAGGGGGCGCGACACAGATACGCAGTATTTT. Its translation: CASSRDRGRDTDTQYF. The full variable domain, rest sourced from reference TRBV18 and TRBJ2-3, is NAGVMQNPRHLVRRRGQEARLRCSPMKGHSHVYWYRQLPEEGLKFMVYLQKENIIDESGMPKERFSAEFPKEGPSILRIQQVVRGDSAAYFCASSRDRGRDTDTQYFGPGTRLTVL.

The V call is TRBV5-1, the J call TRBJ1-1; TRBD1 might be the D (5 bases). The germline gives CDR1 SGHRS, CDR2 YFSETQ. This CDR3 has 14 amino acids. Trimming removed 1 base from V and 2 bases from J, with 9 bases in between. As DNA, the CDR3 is TGCGCCAGCAGCTTGTTACAGGTTAACACTGAAGCTTTCTTT. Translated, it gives CASSLLQVNTEAFF.

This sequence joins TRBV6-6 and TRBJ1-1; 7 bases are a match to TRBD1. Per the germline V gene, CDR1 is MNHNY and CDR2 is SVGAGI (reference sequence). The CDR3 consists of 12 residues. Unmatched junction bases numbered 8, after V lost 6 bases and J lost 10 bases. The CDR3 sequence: CASSRTGVGAFF. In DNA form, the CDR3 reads TGTGCCAGCAGCAGAACAGGGGTAGGAGCTTTCTTT.

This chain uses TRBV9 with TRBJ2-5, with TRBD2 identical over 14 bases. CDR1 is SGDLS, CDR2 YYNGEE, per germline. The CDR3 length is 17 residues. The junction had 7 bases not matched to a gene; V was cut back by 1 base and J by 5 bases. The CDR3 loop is CASSVRTSGGPGETQYF. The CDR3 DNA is TGTGCCAGCAGCGTAAGGACTAGCGGGGGGCCGGGGGAGACCCAGTACTTC.

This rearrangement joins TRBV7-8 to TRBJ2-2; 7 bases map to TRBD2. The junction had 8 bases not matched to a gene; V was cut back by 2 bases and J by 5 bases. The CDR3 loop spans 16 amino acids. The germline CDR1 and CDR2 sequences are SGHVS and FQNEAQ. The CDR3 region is CASSLRRLAVTGELFF. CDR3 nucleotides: TGTGCCAGCAGCTTAAGGCGCCTAGCGGTTACCGGGGAGCTGTTTTTT.